This entry features one TCR beta chain sequence. Its antigen is unknown. There are no base qualities to consult, and no much larger clone falls within one base. This sample was taken from a study of technical replicates of blood from a few donors (dated by TCRdb to the late 2010s). Library preparation employed the immunoSEQ multiplex PCR assay. TCRdb's version of the immuneACCESS table is confined to in-frame rearrangements and falls short of the full clone set. An unresolved V gene accounts for under half of the shortfall where checked; the remainder is of unknown origin. The sample profile shows tens of thousands of clones; roughly 98% of them were found once. The ten top clones hold approximately 0.17% of the sample. Sequencing was done on a sample of T cells isolated from PBMCs. The TCR originated in a human donor in good health.

The CDR3 region reads CASSIAGTGTSAFF. Read as DNA, the sequence is TGTGCCAGCTCAATAGCGGGGACAGGGACTTCGGCTTTCTTT. The V and J segments used are TRBV18 and TRBJ1-1, with 9 bases in between that match TRBD1. The germline V end is reduced by 5 bases and the J end by 11 bases; junction bases left unmatched: 12. Sequences KGHSH (CDR1) and LQKENI (CDR2) are obtained from the germline V gene. The CDR3 spans 14 residues, from the cysteine through the phenylalanine. Of all the DNA, just the CDR3 is kept, 42 bases in frame from base 1.